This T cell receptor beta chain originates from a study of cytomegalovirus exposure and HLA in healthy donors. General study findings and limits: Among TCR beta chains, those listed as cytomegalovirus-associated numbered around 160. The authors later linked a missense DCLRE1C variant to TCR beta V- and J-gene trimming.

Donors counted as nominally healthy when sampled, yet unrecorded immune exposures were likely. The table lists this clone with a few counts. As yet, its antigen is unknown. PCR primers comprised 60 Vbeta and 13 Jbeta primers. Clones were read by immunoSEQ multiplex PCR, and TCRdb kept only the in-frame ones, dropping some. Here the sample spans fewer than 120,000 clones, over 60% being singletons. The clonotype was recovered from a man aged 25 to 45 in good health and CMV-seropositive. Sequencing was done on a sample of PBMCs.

CDR3 nucleotide sequence: TGTGCCAGCAGTCTAGGGAGCGGGCGGCGGAATTCACCCCTCCACTTT. Amino acid sequence: CASSLGSGRRNSPLHF. The V gene is TRBV2, the J gene TRBJ1-6; D gene uncertain. The V gene's germline CDR1 is SNHLY and CDR2 FYNNEI. The CDR3 is made up of 16 amino acids. The V end lost 5 bases, the J end lost 7 bases, and 18 bases lay between the germline ends.